This section outlines one TCR beta chain sequence together with its context. Libraries were prepared by immunoSEQ multiplex PCR; TCRdb keeps only in-frame clonotypes and omits some of them. Altogether hundreds of thousands of clones are present, around 96% being singletons, with the ten largest covering about 0.21%. The data were taken from a study of shared clonotypes between healthy human individuals. The wider study: Used for every donor were three CD4 naive, three CD4 memory, two CD8 naive and one CD8 memory plate.

CDR1 SEHNR and CDR2 FQNEAQ come from the germline V gene (reference sequence). This CDR3 contains 16 residues. The junction had 8 bases not matched to a gene; V was cut back by 3 bases and J by 7 bases. CD45RO-negative CD8 cells positively selected for CCR7 made up the naive population, which excluded terminally differentiated effector memory CD45RA+ cells. This clonotype was obtained from a man under 40 in good health. The chain couples TRBV7-9 to TRBJ2-1; 11 bases map to TRBD1. Sequencing input: naive CD8+ T cells sorted from blood. The CDR3: CASSFRTGGFWNEQFF. CDR3 in DNA: TGTGCCAGCAGCTTTCGGACAGGGGGCTTTTGGAATGAGCAGTTCTTC.